This is a list of T cell receptor beta chains from one sample in a study of blood T cell repertoires in COVID-19. Sequencing used immunoSEQ multiplex PCR; TCRdb keeps in-frame clones, though not all of them. The table includes 53,000 or so clones, around 80% detected once. The sequenced material came from peripheral blood. These receptors all stem from a man in his fifties or sixties with acute or convalescent COVID-19. The CDR3 runs from the conserved cysteine through the conserved F or W. Fields, in order: V gene, J gene, D gene, CDR3 DNA, CDR3 protein. D genes are given only for firm matches.

V gene: TRBV5-1; J gene: TRBJ1-5; D gene: TRBD1; CDR3 DNA: TGCGCCAGCAGCCTGGGACAGGGGGCGGGTCAGCCCCAGCATTTT; CDR3 protein: CASSLGQGAGQPQHF
V gene: TRBV11-1; J gene: TRBJ1-1; D gene: TRBD1; CDR3 DNA: TGTGCCAGCAGCTCAAGACAGGGTACTGAAGCTTTCTTT; CDR3 protein: CASSSRQGTEAFF
V gene: TRBV5-1; J gene: TRBJ2-7; D gene: NA; CDR3 DNA: TGCGCCAGCAGCTTACAGGGCCCCTACGAGCAGTACTTC; CDR3 protein: CASSLQGPYEQYF
V gene: TRBV5-4; J gene: TRBJ1-4; D gene: NA; CDR3 DNA: TGTGCCAGCAGCTTGGGTGGTAGCCTTACTAATGAAAAACTGTTTTTT; CDR3 protein: CASSLGGSLTNEKLFF
V gene: TRBV27; J gene: TRBJ2-3; D gene: NA; CDR3 DNA: TGTGCCAGCGCCCGAAAGTCACTTAGCACAGATACGCAGTATTTT; CDR3 protein: CASARKSLSTDTQYF
V gene: TRBV6-5; J gene: TRBJ1-2; D gene: NA; CDR3 DNA: TGTGCCAGCAGTCCCCGGGAAGGCAATGGCTACACCTTC; CDR3 protein: CASSPREGNGYTF
V gene: TRBV5-1; J gene: TRBJ2-1; D gene: NA; CDR3 DNA: TGCGCCAGCAGCTTGGCCCGGACGGTTAGCGAGTTACAGTTCTTC; CDR3 protein: CASSLARTVSELQFF
V gene: TRBV18; J gene: TRBJ1-2; D gene: NA; CDR3 DNA: TGTGCCAGCTCACGCGACGGCAGAAGGGGAGGCTACACCTTC; CDR3 protein: CASSRDGRRGGYTF
V gene: TRBV7-9; J gene: TRBJ2-1; D gene: NA; CDR3 DNA: TGTGCCAGCAGCCCTTGGGGCGTATTACATTACAATGAGCAGTTCTTC; CDR3 protein: CASSPWGVLHYNEQFF
V gene: TRBV12-3/TRBV12-4; J gene: TRBJ1-1; D gene: TRBD1; CDR3 DNA: TGTGCCAGCAGTTTATGGACAGGGTGGGAAGCTTTCTTT; CDR3 protein: CASSLWTGWEAFF
V gene: TRBV2; J gene: TRBJ2-1; D gene: TRBD2; CDR3 DNA: TGTGCCAGCAGTCCTCTTAGCGGGAGACGCAATGAGCAGTTCTTC; CDR3 protein: CASSPLSGRRNEQFF
V gene: TRBV2; J gene: TRBJ1-5; D gene: NA; CDR3 DNA: TGTGCCAGCAGTACTTACAGGGATCAGCCCCAGCATTTT; CDR3 protein: CASSTYRDQPQHF
V gene: TRBV9; J gene: TRBJ2-7; D gene: NA; CDR3 DNA: TGTGCCAGCAGCGTATCAGGAGGGGCCCCCTACGAGCAGTACTTC; CDR3 protein: CASSVSGGAPYEQYF
V gene: TRBV6-1; J gene: TRBJ2-7; D gene: TRBD1; CDR3 DNA: TGTGCCAGCAGTGAAGCCGGTTCGGGACAGGGCTACGAGCAGTACTTC; CDR3 protein: CASSEAGSGQGYEQYF